One T cell receptor beta chain is described in this entry. What it binds is unknown. This record belongs to a study of shared clonotypes between healthy human individuals. Regarding the study as a whole: Naive subsets tended to show greater estimated richness than memory subsets. The study sampled only blood, and tissue repertoires likely differ.

The V end was cut by 4 bases, the J end by 1 base, with 11 bases between. The CDR3 totals 15 residues. The germline V gene encodes CDR1 MGHRA and CDR2 YSYEKL. Donors were Caucasian adults residing in Nashville, Tennessee, USA. Original data processing: ImmunoSEQ output lacked quality scores and full-length reads, limiting matched filtering. Clones were sequenced by immunoSEQ multiplex PCR, and TCRdb holds only the in-frame ones, with some missing. V, J and clone size are those of that table, while D and trimming were read from the DNA. The sample has about 95,000 clones, 65% to 70% seen once. This chain uses TRBV4-1 with TRBJ1-5; tentatively, D is TRBD1 (5 bases). The source is a man aged 25-45 years in good health. The sequenced sample was memory CD8+ T cells sorted from blood. Subset meaning: CD45RO+ cells pooled with CCR7-negative TemRA cells. The DNA of the CDR3 is TGCGCCAGCAGCCCCCGGGACGTAAGCAATCAGCCCCAGCATTTT. Protein sequence: CASSPRDVSNQPQHF.